There are a few counts of the clone carrying this TCR beta chain. The data stem from a study of human T cells and chemical hapten exposure. Study context: The patients, most of them female, presented with alopecia areata, totalis or universalis.

TCRdb re-analysed the RACE reads in MiXCR, keeping a single row per CDR3 protein. The repertoire holds about 80,000 distinct CDR3 sequences, approximately 8% seen once, with about 1.4% in the top ten. Time point here: patch test 1, 2 weeks after DPC sensitization. Treatment indicated: therapeutic diphenylcyclopropenone sensitization with weekly scalp DPC. Donors were 18 to 70-year-old alopecia patients suitable for DPC. The clonotype was recovered from a woman aged 30 to 39 with alopecia areata. Some clones in this sample may be carry-over from other donors' samples. The specimen was whole blood, collected in connection with sensitization to the hapten diphenylcyclopropenone (DPC).

The CDR3: CSVKTGGEGQPQHF. CDR3 DNA: TGCAGCGTGAAAACAGGGGGGGAAGGGCAGCCCCAGCATTTT. The genes are TRBV29-1 and TRBJ1-5, with 8 positions matching TRBD1. Germline-derived CDR1 and CDR2 are SQVTM and ANQGSEA. Losses at the gene ends were 6 bases for V and 7 bases for J; bases not matched to a gene: 11. The CDR3 is 14 residues long.